This TCR beta chain was observed in a study of T-cell reconstitution after alpha-beta-depleted transplantation in children. Study results and limitations: After one year, T-cell counts and TCRbeta diversity mostly came from new T cells. Reports say that about two months after transplant, the alpha-beta T cells came out of several hundred graft clones that had expanded. Some patients showed high day-60 TCRbeta diversity, which derived from surviving recipient T cells and thymic progenitors.

Germline assignment: CDR1 DFQATT and CDR2 SNEGSKA (reference sequence). V dropped 5 bases and J dropped 0 bases, with 5 bases sitting between them. This CDR3 is 11 amino acids long. Unique molecular identifiers were used to barcode this TCRbeta library. TCRdb reanalysed the PCR reads using MiXCR and keeps one entry per CDR3 protein. The data show around 700,000 distinct CDR3 sequences, 10% to 15% seen once. Only a few counts were recorded for this clonotype. Its specificity is not known. The sequence came from a girl aged 2 to 9 with congenital amegakaryocytic thrombocytopenia, due to receive a stem cell transplant. The V and J genes are TRBV20-1 and TRBJ2-7; no definite D call. The sequencing used PBMCs, collected before TCRalphabeta/CD19-depleted stem cell transplant. CDR3 sequence (DNA): TGCAGTGCTGAAGGCTCCTACGAGCAGTACTTC. Translation: CSAEGSYEQYF.